This T cell receptor beta chain came from a study of cytomegalovirus exposure and HLA in healthy donors. Study conclusions and caveats: Among the sequence variants, a highly shared cluster was likely an artifact of sequencing. It was reported that TCR beta sequences correctly inferred the HLA-A and HLA-B alleles for most subjects. One variant, a missense change in DCLRE1C, was linked in a later analysis to TCR beta V- and J-gene trimming.

On this clone itself: The antigen is not known.

Amplification used 60 Vbeta primers and 13 Jbeta primers. Sequenced by immunoSEQ multiplex PCR; TCRdb stores in-frame clones only, minus some. In total, the table holds just over 150,000 clones. This receptor was taken from a woman aged 60-75 years in good health and CMV-seronegative. The sequencing input was PBMCs.

In DNA form, the CDR3 reads TGTGCCAGCAGCCAGAACCCGACTAGCGGAAGATACAATGAGCAGTTCTTC. Its translation: CASSQNPTSGRYNEQFF. This chain links TRBV4-2 with TRBJ2-1; the match to TRBD2 covers 9 bases. The CDR3 is 17 residues long. The V and J ends lost 3 bases and 4 bases, in that order; junction bases with no gene match: 10. CDR1 and CDR2 (germline): LGHNA, YNFKEQ.